The 27 T cell receptor beta chains below come from one sample, sequenced in a study of CD39 and CD103 CD8 tumor-infiltrating T cells (dated by TCRdb to 2017 to 2018). Receptor libraries were prepared by the immunoSEQ multiplex PCR assay. TCRdb holds this immuneACCESS table with in-frame rearrangements only. Some clones are missing; in checked studies, unresolved V genes explain under half, and the rest has no known cause. This sample has thousands of clones in its table, and under 80% of those were observed once. The top ten hold 10% to 15% of the sample. The specimen was CD8+ T cells sorted from blood. This specimen's cell subset or site label, interpreted: total memory CD8 T cells (CD45RA-CCR7+/-) from blood or uninvolved lymph node. The receptors derive from a human donor with head and neck squamous cell carcinoma.

The rearrangement links TRBV4-2 to TRBJ2-2; 11 nucleotides line up with TRBD2. The germline gives CDR1 LGHNA, CDR2 YNFKEQ. This CDR3 is 18 amino acids long. Trimming removed 5 bases from V and 1 base from J; junction bases left unmatched: 9. The CDR3 bases are TGTGCCAGCAGCTCCGTGACTAGCGGGATTATGAACACCGGGGAGCTGTTTTTT. Translation: CASSSVTSGIMNTGELFF.

CDR3 amino acids: CAWSGGQGINEQYF. The CDR3, as DNA: TGTGCCTGGAGTGGAGGACAGGGGATCAACGAGCAGTACTTC. The chain links TRBV30 to TRBJ2-7, with 9 bases identical to TRBD1. Per germline, CDR1 GTSNPN and CDR2 SVGIG (reference sequence). Trimming cost V 1 base and J 5 bases; bases outside gene matches: 6. CDR3 length equals 14 residues.

The chain has TRBV21-1 and TRBJ1-1; no check of the table's D call, TRBD1, against the DNA was made. TRBV21-1 is a pseudogene segment. This CDR3 comprises 13 residues. For the CDR3, the DNA is TGTGCCAGCAGCATTACAGGGGACACTGAAGCTTTCTTT. It specifies CASSITGDTEAFF.

V and J are TRBV4-1 and TRBJ2-5; 8 bases are a match to TRBD2. The CDR3 consists of 15 residues. Germline V gene lookup returns CDR1 MGHRA and CDR2 YSYEKL. V gave up 6 bases and J gave up 4 bases; unmatched junction bases: 10. CDR3 sequence reads: CASSTGGGRLETQYF. The CDR3 DNA sequence: TGCGCCAGCAGTACCGGGGGGGGGCGCTTAGAGACCCAGTACTTC.

By share, this clone ranks as medium-sized (0.01 to 0.1%). This chain joins TRBV30 and TRBJ1-6; 10 nucleotides match TRBD1. Trimming removed 3 bases from V and 8 bases from J; junction bases left unmatched: 4. The germline CDR1 and CDR2 sequences are GTSNPN and SVGIG (reference sequence). The length of the CDR3 is 14 residues. This chain's CDR3 is CAWRTGQGYSPLHF. In DNA, the CDR3 is TGTGCCTGGAGGACGGGACAGGGGTATTCACCCCTCCACTTT.

The rearrangement uses TRBV30 and TRBJ2-7, with a weak D call TRBD1 (6 bases). Germline CDR1 GTSNPN, CDR2 SVGIG (reference sequence). This CDR3 has 13 amino acids. V was trimmed by 4 bases and J by 3 bases, leaving 13 bases between them. The CDR3 DNA reads as TGTGCCTGGACCCCCACAGGGAGCTACGAGCAGTACTTC. Translating gives CAWTPTGSYEQYF.

The chain uses TRBV15 and TRBJ1-1; TRBD1 might be the D (5 bases). Trimming stripped 8 bases from V and 4 bases from J, with 14 bases between. CDR3 length: 13 residues. CDR1 is LNHNV and CDR2 is YYDKDF in the germline V gene (reference sequence). CDR3 loop: CATGPGRGTEAFF. Here the CDR3 DNA reads TGTGCCACCGGACCGGGGAGGGGCACTGAAGCTTTCTTT.

This rearrangement joins TRBV4-3 to TRBJ2-7; TRBD1 aligns across 8 bases. The ends lost 4 bases at V and 2 bases at J; junction bases unmatched: 7. CDR1 LGHNA and CDR2 YSLEER come from the germline V gene. CDR3 length: 15 amino acids. The CDR3 coding sequence is TGCGCCAGCAGCCCCTCAAGGACAGGGACCTACGAGCAGTACTTC. Protein: CASSPSRTGTYEQYF.

This chain connects TRBV27 to TRBJ1-1; D remains unclear. Germline-derived CDR1 and CDR2 are MNHEY and SMNVEV (reference sequence). Trimming shortened V by 3 bases and J by 2 bases, and 7 bases separated the two germline ends. The CDR3 totals 13 residues. CDR3 loop: CASSFGYNTEAFF. For the CDR3, the DNA is TGTGCCAGCAGTTTCGGGTACAACACTGAAGCTTTCTTT.

The chain recombines TRBV6-6 with TRBJ2-2, with TRBD1 as a possible D gene (6 bases). The length of the CDR3 is 15 residues. Per germline, CDR1 MNHNY and CDR2 SVGAGI (reference sequence). Deletions cut 7 bases from V and 0 bases from J, with 12 bases between. In DNA form, the CDR3 reads TGTGCCAGCACCTGGGACACCGCGAACACCGGGGAGCTGTTTTTT. This gives the protein CASTWDTANTGELFF.

The chain couples TRBV6-1 to TRBJ1-4, with D possibly matching TRBD1 (5 bases). Germline-derived CDR1 and CDR2 are MNHNS and SASEGT. The CDR3 is 14 amino acids. The V and J ends lost 6 bases and 4 bases respectively, with 12 bases between them. CDR3 coding DNA: TGTGCCAGCAGACTGACAGACTTTAATGAAAAACTGTTTTTT. The encoded protein is CASRLTDFNEKLFF.

The chain uses TRBV7-2 and TRBJ2-1, with 9 bases lining up with TRBD1. The CDR3 consists of 16 residues. The V and J ends lost 5 bases and 8 bases, in that order; junction bases with no gene match: 13. Germline values: CDR1 SGHTA, CDR2 FQGNSA. CDR3 DNA: TGTGCCAGCAGCCACCCCGGGACAGGGAGTAGGGATGAGCAGTTCTTC. The encoded protein is CASSHPGTGSRDEQFF.

In this sample, this clone is large. The V and J genes are TRBV27 and TRBJ1-1, with D unclear. The germline V gene encodes CDR1 MNHEY and CDR2 SMNVEV (reference sequence). Deletions cut 3 bases from V and 2 bases from J, with 7 bases between. The CDR3 sequence is 13 residues long. CDR3 nucleotide sequence: TGTGCCAGCAGTTTTGGCCCAAACACTGAAGCTTTCTTT. It specifies CASSFGPNTEAFF.

The chain recombines TRBV11-2 with TRBJ2-1; TRBD2 is a possible D gene (6 bases). V lost 5 bases and J lost 9, with 14 bases in between. The CDR3 runs 13 residues. CDR1 is SGHAT and CDR2 is FQNNGV in the germline V gene. In DNA form, the CDR3 reads TGTGCCAGCAGCCCCGCCCCGGGACTTGAGCAGTTCTTC. It translates to CASSPAPGLEQFF. Supplemented by reference TRBV11-2 and TRBJ2-1, the full variable domain reads EAGVAQSPRYKIIEKRQSVAFWCNPISGHATLYWYQQILGQGPKLLIQFQNNGVVDDSQLPKDRFSAERLKGVDSTLKIQPAKLEDSAVYLCASSPAPGLEQFFGPGTRLTVL.

A single count supports this clone. The rearrangement links TRBV6-5 to TRBJ1-4; tentative D call: TRBD1 (5 bases). Between the trimmed V and J ends, which lost 4 bases and 2 bases, there was a span of 8 bases. This CDR3 is 14 amino acids long. Germline-derived CDR1 and CDR2 are MNHEY and SVGAGI. CDR3 sequence: CASSSGETNEKLFF. The CDR3, as DNA: TGTGCCAGCAGTTCGGGGGAGACTAATGAAAAACTGTTTTTT.

The chain couples TRBV2 to TRBJ2-5, with 9 bases identical to TRBD2. V lost 1 base, J lost 1 base, and 4 bases stayed unmatched. Germline V gives CDR1 SNHLY, CDR2 FYNNEI. CDR3 length: 16 residues. CDR3 DNA sequence: TGTGCCAGCAGTGAAGTTGGCGGGGGGGCCCAAGAGACCCAGTACTTC. Its protein product is CASSEVGGGAQETQYF.

The chain has TRBV5-1 and TRBJ2-7; 8 bases map to TRBD1. V trimming: 3 bases; J trimming: 4 bases; junction bases outside the gene matches: 9. CDR3 length equals 15 residues. Germline V lookup: CDR1 SGHRS, CDR2 YFSETQ. This chain's CDR3 is CASSSGAGGGYEQYF. The CDR3 coding sequence is TGCGCCAGCAGCTCGGGGGCAGGGGGCGGGTACGAGCAGTACTTC.

This chain joins TRBV5-6 and TRBJ1-2; D remains unclear. The CDR3 runs 15 residues. CDR1 and CDR2 from the germline V gene are SGHDT and YYEEEE. Trimming pared 0 bases from V and 7 bases from J, leaving 16 bases between. CDR3 sequence: CASSLAVEGMAGYTF. Written as DNA, the CDR3 is TGTGCCAGCAGCTTGGCAGTAGAGGGTATGGCTGGCTACACCTTC. The full variable domain, with the rest looked up from reference TRBV5-6 and TRBJ1-2, is DAGVTQSPTHLIKTRGQQVTLRCSPKSGHDTVSWYQQALGQGPQFIFQYYEEEERQRGNFPDRFSGHQFPNYSSELNVNALLLGDSALYLCASSLAVEGMAGYTFGSGTRLTVV.

This chain connects TRBV27 to TRBJ2-2; no reliable D call. CDR1 and CDR2 (germline): MNHEY, SMNVEV (reference sequence). With 0 bases removed from V and 5 bases from J, the gap between germline ends came to 16 bases. The CDR3 spans 17 residues. The CDR3 protein is CASSLSNKKARTGELFF. In DNA form, the CDR3 reads TGTGCCAGCAGTTTATCGAATAAAAAGGCGCGGACCGGGGAGCTGTTTTTT.

This chain uses TRBV2 with TRBJ1-5; no firm D call. The CDR3 sequence is 15 residues long. The germline V and J ends were trimmed by 0 bases and 5 bases, with 11 bases remaining between them. The V gene's germline CDR1 is SNHLY and CDR2 FYNNEI. CDR3 protein: CASSEAYSNYQPQHF. The CDR3 DNA follows: TGTGCCAGCAGTGAAGCCTACAGTAACTATCAGCCCCAGCATTTT.

The chain couples TRBV7-9 to TRBJ1-3; the D gene is possibly TRBD1 (5 bases). Trimming took off 1 base at V and 8 bases at J, with 18 bases between the two ends. The CDR3 is made up of 16 amino acids. Germline lookup yields CDR1 SEHNR and CDR2 FQNEAQ (reference sequence). CDR3 loop: CASSLDTGHGPDTIYF. CDR3 nucleotide sequence: TGTGCCAGCAGCTTAGATACTGGACATGGCCCCGACACCATATATTTT.

The CDR3 DNA follows: TGTGCCAGTAGTATAGATTTCGGGACAGGCGACAACTATGGCTACACCTTC. This codes for CASSIDFGTGDNYGYTF. This chain links TRBV19 with TRBJ1-2, with 8 bases lining up with TRBD1. V dropped 0 bases and J dropped 2; count of bases not matched to a gene: 8. The germline V gene has CDR1 LNHDA and CDR2 SQIVND (reference sequence). The CDR3 consists of 17 residues.

The CDR3 coding sequence is TGTGCCTGGAGTGTAGGGGGCGGCGATGGCTACACCTTC. The encoded protein is CAWSVGGGDGYTF. This chain links TRBV30 with TRBJ1-2; TRBD1 matches at 7 bases. Trimming removed 0 bases from V and 6 bases from J; junction bases left unmatched: 4. The CDR3 has 13 amino acids. Germline assignment: CDR1 GTSNPN and CDR2 SVGIG (reference sequence).

J is TRBJ1-6 and V is TRBV4-3; TRBD1 matches 10 bases. The length of the CDR3 is 15 residues. The germline V gene encodes CDR1 LGHNA and CDR2 YSLEER. Trimming at V came to 3 bases and at J to 9 bases, leaving 5 bases not matched to a gene. This chain's CDR3 is CASSHGQGEGSPLHF. CDR3 DNA: TGCGCCAGCAGCCACGGACAGGGGGAAGGTTCACCCCTCCACTTT.

The chain is built from TRBV4-2 and TRBJ2-7, with 8 bases aligning to TRBD2. Germline CDR1 is LGHNA and CDR2 is YNFKEQ. The ends lost 1 base at V and 6 bases at J; junction bases unmatched: 2. CDR3 size: 13 residues. In DNA form, the CDR3 reads TGTGCCAGCAGCCAAGGGACTAGCCCCGAGCAGTACTTC. This sequence encodes CASSQGTSPEQYF.

In this sample, this clone turned up once. The rearrangement uses TRBV28 and TRBJ2-5; 13 nucleotides agree with TRBD2. Germline CDR1 reads MDHEN; CDR2 reads SYDVKM. The junction had 10 bases not matched to a gene; V was cut back by 5 bases and J by 4 bases. This CDR3 has 17 residues. CDR3 nucleotide sequence: TGTGCCAGCAGTCGGCCCACTAGCGGGGGGGGTCCAGAGACCCAGTACTTC. Protein: CASSRPTSGGGPETQYF.

The chain employs TRBV18 and TRBJ1-4; D unresolved. The germline V gene has CDR1 KGHSH and CDR2 LQKENI. Trimming pared 3 bases from V and 6 bases from J, leaving 17 bases between. This CDR3 spans 16 amino acids. DNA of the CDR3: TGTGCCAGCTCACCCAAGGACGGTGGAGGAGATGAAAAACTGTTTTTT. Protein sequence: CASSPKDGGGDEKLFF.